This TCR beta chain derives from a study of Tregs in tolerant kidney transplant recipients. The overall study: Recipients received nonmyeloablative bone marrow transplants from related graft donors, with transient mixed chimerism.

Using immunoSEQ multiplex PCR, the repertoire was profiled, and TCRdb retains in-frame clones only, with some absent. The data contain 70,000 to 95,000 clones, around 90% of them singletons. The CDR3 runs 15 residues. The J segment lost 7 bases and the V segment lost 0 bases, leaving 4 bases of the junction unmatched. CDR1 is MGHRA, CDR2 YSYEKL, per germline. The clonotype was recovered from a human donor who received a combined kidney and bone marrow transplant. The genes are TRBV4-1 and TRBJ2-2; 8 positions agree with TRBD2. This specimen was Tregs from blood, taken before the transplant. CDR3 amino acids: CASSQESLAVGELFF. The CDR3 coding sequence is TGCGCCAGCAGCCAAGAGTCACTAGCGGTCGGGGAGCTGTTTTTT.